This T cell receptor (beta chain) comes out of a study of cytomegalovirus exposure and HLA in healthy donors. Study observations and caveats: A few CMV-associated chains proved CMV antigen-specific in vitro.

On this clone: The antigen is undetermined. Other DNA sequences in this sample translate to the same CDR3.

This table comes from immunoSEQ multiplex PCR, and its TCRdb copy is limited to in-frame clones, with some not included. In the table there are tens of thousands of clones, 90% to 97% of which are singletons. Germline CDR1 is SGDLS and CDR2 is YYNGEE. The CDR3 spans 15 residues. J lost 1 base, V lost 2 bases, and 3 bases had no gene match. This chain links TRBV9 with TRBJ2-1; TRBD2 matches 7 bases. The source of this sequence is a woman between 18 and 29 years old in good health and CMV-seronegative. The sample consisted of PBMCs. The DNA for the CDR3 is TGTGCCAGCAGCGTCGGCGGGGGTTCCTACAATGAGCAGTTCTTC. It specifies CASSVGGGSYNEQFF.